A single sample gave rise to the 20 T cell receptor beta chains below, sequenced in a study of T cell repertoires in cytomegalovirus infection (dated by TCRdb to between 2019 and 2020). Sequencing instrument: Illumina HiSeq 1500. TCRdb trimmed public reads at Q25 via fastp, called clones via MiXCR and kept in-frame beta chains. Identical CDR3 proteins give one entry, which carries the most common genes and DNA. This sample holds a few hundred thousand distinct CDR3 sequences; about 25% were observed only once. The leading ten clones occupy 13% of the sample. Material for sequencing was PBMCs. The receptors were gathered from a human donor in good health (CMV status not recorded). Some clones in this sample may be carry-over from other donors' samples.

This clonotype was observed many times. The rearrangement links TRBV19 to TRBJ2-1, with D possibly TRBD1 on 6 matching bases. Trimming took 5 bases from V and 10 from J, leaving 15 bases between them. CDR3 size: 13 residues. CDR1 LNHDA and CDR2 SQIVND come from the germline V gene (reference sequence). The CDR3 loop reads CASSLTHRVEQFF. CDR3 DNA sequence: TGTGCCAGTAGTTTAACCCACAGGGTCGAGCAGTTCTTC.

V is TRBV5-4 and J is TRBJ2-1; D gene ambiguous. This CDR3 comprises 13 residues. The germline V gene has CDR1 SGHNT and CDR2 YYREEE (reference sequence). The germline V and J ends were trimmed by 7 bases and 3 bases, with 11 bases remaining between them. In DNA, the CDR3 is TGTGCCAGCGCGACGGCTTACTACAATGAGCAGTTCTTC. Translation gives CASATAYYNEQFF.

This chain links TRBV18 with TRBJ2-1, with 10 bases lining up with TRBD2. This CDR3 spans 16 amino acids. V lost 0 bases to trimming and J lost 4 bases; unmatched junction nucleotides: 3. Germline V gene sequence: CDR1 KGHSH, CDR2 LQKENI. In DNA form, the CDR3 reads TGTGCCAGCTCACCACCGTCTAGCGGGAGTTACAATGAGCAGTTCTTC. This sequence encodes CASSPPSSGSYNEQFF.

This clonotype was observed a handful of times. The rearrangement uses TRBV30 and TRBJ2-3, with D unresolved. The germline V gene has CDR1 GTSNPN and CDR2 SVGIG (reference sequence). V was trimmed by 2 bases and J by 1 base, leaving 10 bases between them. The CDR3 extends over 14 amino acids. CDR3 nucleotide sequence: TGTGCCTGGAGTAAGCTCCGAGGCACAGATACGCAGTATTTT. This translates into CAWSKLRGTDTQYF.

This clonotype was seen many times. The chain couples TRBV7-9 to TRBJ1-1; D might be TRBD1 (5 bases). Trimming cost V 5 bases and J 5 bases, with 18 bases left between them. CDR3 length equals 15 residues. CDR1 is SEHNR and CDR2 is FQNEAQ in the germline V gene (reference sequence). CDR3 DNA sequence: TGTGCCAGCAGCCCAGATGCCACCCGGGGGACTGAAGCTTTCTTT. Residues: CASSPDATRGTEAFF.

In DNA, the CDR3 is TGCAGTGCTAGAGGCGGGAGTTACAATGAGCAGTTCTTC. It is translated as CSARGGSYNEQFF. The chain couples TRBV20-1 to TRBJ2-1; TRBD2 matches 7 bases. The CDR3 totals 13 residues. Germline CDR1 reads DFQATT; CDR2 reads SNEGSKA (reference sequence). Losses at the gene ends were 1 base for V and 4 bases for J; bases not matched to a gene: 1.

J is TRBJ1-6 and V is TRBV12-3 or TRBV12-4; no firm D call. Trimming cost V 5 bases and J 5 bases, with 13 bases left between them. The CDR3 sequence is 15 residues long. The CDR3: CASSIVGRNNSPLHF. As DNA, the CDR3 is TGTGCCAGCAGTATCGTAGGACGGAATAATTCACCCCTCCACTTT.

CDR3 nucleotides: TGTGCCAGCACCGTGCAATTTGAGGGGACAGGTACCTGTCGAAGGCAGTACTTC. Protein sequence: CASTVQFEGTGTCRRQYF. The chain links TRBV7-3 to TRBJ2-7; 8 positions agree with TRBD1. The CDR3 runs to 18 residues. Germline CDR1 SGHTA, CDR2 FQGTGA. Unmatched junction bases numbered 26, after V lost 7 bases and J lost 9 bases.

The chain employs TRBV15 and TRBJ2-2; 8 nucleotides line up with TRBD2. The V segment lost 2 bases and the J segment 4 bases; nucleotides outside the gene matches: 6. Germline V CDR1 and CDR2: LNHNV, YYDKDF (reference sequence). This CDR3 comprises 16 residues. The CDR3 sequence is CATSRPGLDFTGELFF. CDR3 DNA sequence: TGTGCCACCAGCAGACCGGGACTAGATTTCACCGGGGAGCTGTTTTTT.

To note about this clonotype: An end of the junction does not agree with germline; a read error may underlie this. The V call is TRBV19, the J call TRBJ2-1; 11 bases are shared with TRBD2. The CDR3 covers 17 residues. Germline assignment: CDR1 LNHDA and CDR2 SQIVND (reference sequence). The CDR3 sequence is CASSMDLAGGTYNERFF. The CDR3 region has the DNA TGTGCCAGTAGTATGGACCTAGCGGGAGGTACCTACAATGAGCGGTTCTTC.

The chain links TRBV19 to TRBJ1-1; a possible D gene is TRBD1 (5 bases). V lost 4 bases and J lost 0, with 12 bases in between. In germline, CDR1 is LNHDA, CDR2 SQIVND (reference sequence). This CDR3 comprises 15 residues. Written as DNA, the CDR3 is TGTGCCAGTAGTACCCCGCGGGGGATGAACACTGAAGCTTTCTTT. This codes for CASSTPRGMNTEAFF. The full variable domain, in which reference TRBV19 and TRBJ1-1 provide the parts outside the CDR3, is DGGITQSPKYLFRKEGQNVTLSCEQNLNHDAMYWYRQDPGQGLRLIYYSQIVNDFQKGDIAEGYSVSREKKESFPLTVTSAQKNPTAFYLCASSTPRGMNTEAFFGQGTRLTVV.

This clonotype was recorded once. The V gene is TRBV28, the J gene TRBJ2-3; possible D gene TRBD2, 6 bases. V lost 5 bases and J lost 6, with 21 bases in between. The CDR3 spans 16 residues. Looked up from germline, CDR1 is MDHEN and CDR2 is SYDVKM. CDR3 sequence (DNA): TGTGCCAGCAGTCCCCACGGGGGAAAGGCACAGGATACGCAGTATTTT. It yields the protein CASSPHGGKAQDTQYF.

The table lists this clonotype with many counts. The gene calls are TRBV7-2 and TRBJ2-3; 7 bases match TRBD2. The CDR3 length is 15 residues. V shed 4 bases, J shed 2 bases, and the junction held 6 bases outside the gene matches. Per the germline V gene, CDR1 is SGHTA and CDR2 is FQGNSA. The DNA of the CDR3 is TGTGCCAGCAGCTCACGAGCGGGGACCACAGATACGCAGTATTTT. Encoded protein: CASSSRAGTTDTQYF.

This clonotype has a handful of counts. The CDR3 is CSVEIHLNTEAFF. The CDR3 region has the DNA TGCAGCGTTGAGATACACTTGAACACTGAAGCTTTCTTT. V and J are TRBV29-1 and TRBJ1-1; D remains ambiguous. Trimming shortened V by 3 bases and J by 0 bases, and 8 bases separated the two germline ends. The CDR3 contains 13 residues. Germline V gene sequence: CDR1 SQVTM, CDR2 ANQGSEA.

This clonotype was seen ten or more times. The V gene is TRBV11-3, the J gene TRBJ2-1; unclear D gene. Germline V CDR1 and CDR2: SGHNT, YENEEA. The V gene lost 1 base and the J gene lost 6 bases, with 10 bases spanning the gap. CDR3 length equals 14 residues. This CDR3 is CASSLGAEVNEQFF. In DNA form, the CDR3 reads TGTGCCAGCAGCTTAGGTGCGGAAGTCAATGAGCAGTTCTTC.

CDR3 loop: CASSLYTYNSPLHF. In nucleotides, the CDR3 is TGTGCCAGCAGTTTATACACCTATAATTCACCCCTCCACTTT. The V gene is TRBV12-3 or TRBV12-4, the J gene TRBJ1-6; D is uncertain. This CDR3 has 14 amino acids. V lost 2 bases to trimming and J lost 2 bases, with 4 bases between them.

This chain links TRBV20-1 with TRBJ2-1; D remains ambiguous. The V and J ends lost 1 base and 0 bases respectively, with 7 bases between them. The CDR3 contains 14 residues. The V gene's germline CDR1 is DFQATT and CDR2 SNEGSKA (reference sequence). In DNA, the CDR3 is TGCAGTGCTAGAGGGGTTAGCTCCTACAATGAGCAGTTCTTC. This codes for CSARGVSSYNEQFF.

This chain joins TRBV20-1 and TRBJ2-1; 8 nucleotides agree with TRBD1. Germline V gene sequence: CDR1 DFQATT, CDR2 SNEGSKA (reference sequence). The ends lost 6 bases at V and 7 bases at J; junction bases unmatched: 2. The CDR3 has 11 residues. This CDR3 reads CSARQGNEQFF. CDR3 nucleotides: TGCAGTGCAAGACAGGGGAATGAGCAGTTCTTC.

This clonotype was detected ten times or more. The chain couples TRBV7-2 to TRBJ2-1; TRBD2 matches 8 bases. V was pared by 4 bases and J by 9 bases, with 14 bases of the junction left unmatched. The CDR3 is 16 amino acids. Germline V CDR1 and CDR2: SGHTA, FQGNSA. CDR3 bases: TGTGCCAGCAGCTACCTTAGCGGGACGGCCTACGGTGAGCAGTTCTTC. Translated, it gives CASSYLSGTAYGEQFF. Drawing the rest from reference TRBV7-2 and TRBJ2-1, the complete variable domain is GAGVSQSPSNKVTEKGKDVELRCDPISGHTALYWYRQSLGQGLEFLIYFQGNSAPDKSGLPSDRFSAERTGGSVSTLTIQRTQQEDSAVYLCASSYLSGTAYGEQFFGPGTRLTVL.

This clonotype has just a few counts. The rearrangement links TRBV5-6 to TRBJ2-7, with 10 bases that match TRBD1. The CDR3 runs 17 residues. Germline assignment: CDR1 SGHDT and CDR2 YYEEEE. Unmatched junction bases numbered 12, after V lost 2 bases and J lost 4 bases. Written as DNA, the CDR3 is TGTGCCAGCAGCTTCGGGACAGGGGCCGCAAGGGGGTACGAGCAGTACGTC. Translated, it gives CASSFGTGAARGYEQYV.